The T cell receptor (beta chain) described here comes from a study of OX40 agonist ivuxolimab in advanced cancers. Overall study results and limits: Expanded clones tended on average to be more numerous among CD8+ T cells than CD4+. The authors also found low normalized T-cell clonal expansion in some nonresponders.

V lost 6 bases to trimming and J lost 0 bases; unmatched junction nucleotides: 7. Germline lookup yields CDR1 MNHNY and CDR2 SVGAGI (reference sequence). The CDR3 is 16 residues long. About this clone: The antigen is not known.

This table comes from immunoSEQ multiplex PCR, and its TCRdb copy is limited to in-frame clones, with some not included. The sample includes about 64,000 clones, 80% seen only once; the top ten take 1% to 1.5%. This TCR came from an adult with an advanced solid tumor such as melanoma, head and neck, liver or kidney cancer. V and J are TRBV6-6 and TRBJ1-3; 8 bases are a match to TRBD1. Sequencing was performed on CD4+ or CD8+ T cells sorted from blood, taken in a trial of the OX40 agonist ivuxolimab. The CDR3 sequence is CASSRKGQVSGNTIYF. The CDR3 DNA sequence: TGTGCCAGCAGCCGGAAGGGACAGGTCTCTGGAAACACCATATATTTT.